What follows describes a single T cell receptor (beta chain). Antigen unknown. These data come from a study of human T cells and chemical hapten exposure. The overall study: How much TCR each sample yielded varied, mostly because pooled library volumes differed slightly.

TCRdb reprocessed the RACE reads via MiXCR and lists one record per CDR3 protein. The repertoire holds around 300,000 distinct CDR3 sequences, with under 9% as singletons. Time point meaning: patch test 1, 2 weeks after DPC sensitization. Specified treatment: therapeutic diphenylcyclopropenone sensitization with weekly scalp DPC. Blood sampling preceded each patch test application. This CDR3 is built from 13 residues. Germline CDR1 reads SQVTM; CDR2 reads ANQGSEA. V lost 3 bases to trimming and J lost 1 base, with 8 bases between them. General study findings and limits: Once DPC sensitization occurred, TCRs above 1 in 1000 frequency showed no change.

The sequence was obtained from a young woman with alopecia areata. Some clones in this sample may be carry-over from other donors' samples. The chain combines TRBV29-1 with TRBJ2-3; D is perhaps TRBD2 (5 bases). The specimen was whole blood, collected in connection with sensitization to the hapten diphenylcyclopropenone (DPC). The CDR3 reads CSVDIGGTDTQYF. For the CDR3, the DNA is TGCAGCGTTGATATCGGGGGCACAGATACGCAGTATTTT.